The rows below give T cell receptor beta chains drawn from one sample of a study of cytomegalovirus exposure and HLA in healthy donors. Assay: immunoSEQ multiplex PCR; the TCRdb copy retains only in-frame clones and omits some. The repertoire holds 140,000 to 150,000 clones, with roughly 88% as singletons. Sequenced sample: PBMCs. These receptors were taken from a woman between 35 and 50 years old in good health and CMV-seronegative. Each CDR3 is given without its conserved first and last residue. Expanded clones get a size class; other rows say once, few or many, or leave the size out.

NA TRBJ1-2 TRBV4-1 ASSLGQESGGYT
NA TRBJ2-3 TRBV27 ASSLSMQGGQY
once TRBJ1-3 TRBV13 ASSLHREGGNTIY
NA TRBJ1-1 TRBV7-9 SSSFRGQMNTEAF
NA TRBJ1-1 TRBV19 ASTPGGPHLNTEAF
NA TRBJ1-3 TRBV5-1 ASSLAQGAGNTIY
NA TRBJ2-7 TRBV11-3 ASSFPTGGPYEQY
once TRBJ2-7 TRBV7-9 ASSPGWASGQGAYEQY
once TRBJ2-7 TRBV6-5 ASSSNFLAGYEQY
NA TRBJ2-5 TRBV28 ASSPNPGQAPTGQY
NA TRBJ2-3 TRBV7-7 ASSLASGTGPDTQY
NA TRBJ2-1 TRBV18 ASSQMTSGYNEQF
NA TRBJ2-7 TRBV20-1 SARTSGGVY
NA TRBJ2-7 TRBV29-1 SAQLAGAGEQY
NA TRBJ1-5 TRBV4-1 ASSQDEVYSNQPQH
NA NA TRBV13 ASSLRTGGIYEQY
NA TRBJ1-4 TRBV4-3 ASSPSMGAYNEKLF
NA TRBJ2-5 TRBV5-1 ASSLGGPEETQY
NA TRBJ1-1 TRBV9 ASRGQLSNTEAF
NA TRBJ2-5 TRBV10-3 AISDREETRY
NA TRBJ1-3 TRBV6-5 ASSEQGGGNTIY
NA TRBJ1-1 TRBV5-6 ASSLAIPGRGEAF
NA TRBJ2-7 TRBV5-1 ASSLTRQGTGEQY
NA TRBJ2-7 TRBV29-1 SVSHRPPGRKEQY
NA TRBJ1-6 TRBV27 ASRPGTGASPLH
once TRBJ2-1 TRBV28 ASNPLGGAEEQF
NA TRBJ2-3 TRBV11-3 ASRLAGTDTQY
NA TRBJ1-1 TRBV6-1 ASSWGTAEAF
NA TRBJ2-5 TRBV10-3 ATASGQGTGETQY
NA TRBJ1-1 TRBV7-8 ASSSKDSSYTEAF
NA TRBJ2-3 TRBV25-1 ATKRQGPDTQY
NA TRBJ2-5 TRBV7-6 VVGRRGRQETQY
NA TRBJ2-5 TRBV9 ASSVGVTGIEIQY
NA TRBJ1-1 TRBV5-4 ASNFAKTGPNEAF
NA TRBJ2-2 TRBV6-5 ASRGRQFTGELF
many TRBJ2-7 TRBV5-4 ASSPDGLGVSYEQY
NA TRBJ2-2 TRBV7-9 ASSNLWTGGSDTGELF
NA TRBJ1-5 TRBV27 ASSLLSNQPQH
NA TRBJ2-2 TRBV7-9 ASSLVSGSGTPGELF
NA TRBJ2-5 TRBV10-2 ASSLTSWRQDQETQY
NA TRBJ2-3 TRBV6-4 ASLMDTQY
NA TRBJ2-7 TRBV18 ASSPVPQATYEQY
once TRBJ2-7 TRBV5-5 ASSLAASGTYEQY
NA TRBJ1-1 TRBV7-9 ASSLAGGGHTTEAF
NA TRBJ2-3 TRBV4-1 ASSILTGTSTDTQY
NA TRBJ1-5 TRBV2 ASSELGQETQH
NA TRBJ2-1 TRBV5-8 ARTFGTGAYNEQF
few TRBJ2-7 TRBV4-3 ASSQLGLAGRGTAYEQY
NA TRBJ2-1 TRBV11-3 ASSKLAGGHNEQF
NA TRBJ2-1 TRBV29-1 SAIAGGPDEQF
NA TRBJ2-7 TRBV7-6 ASSLAGGGLGSGPYEQY
many TRBJ1-2 TRBV7-6 ASSLDPGGGSYT
NA TRBJ2-7 TRBV13 ASSLGPLTSGYEQY
NA TRBJ2-1 TRBV11-1 ASSNRDFRSLVEQF
NA TRBJ2-7 TRBV2 ASSIRYEQY
NA TRBJ1-2 TRBV2 ASSEVLYGQVYGYT
NA TRBJ1-2 TRBV9 ASSVDPSPIGYT
NA TRBJ2-1 TRBV23-1 ASSQGYGEQF
few TRBJ2-7 TRBV7-8 ASSLGSRYSSYEQY
NA TRBJ2-7 TRBV5-5 ASSPRDKKDYEQY